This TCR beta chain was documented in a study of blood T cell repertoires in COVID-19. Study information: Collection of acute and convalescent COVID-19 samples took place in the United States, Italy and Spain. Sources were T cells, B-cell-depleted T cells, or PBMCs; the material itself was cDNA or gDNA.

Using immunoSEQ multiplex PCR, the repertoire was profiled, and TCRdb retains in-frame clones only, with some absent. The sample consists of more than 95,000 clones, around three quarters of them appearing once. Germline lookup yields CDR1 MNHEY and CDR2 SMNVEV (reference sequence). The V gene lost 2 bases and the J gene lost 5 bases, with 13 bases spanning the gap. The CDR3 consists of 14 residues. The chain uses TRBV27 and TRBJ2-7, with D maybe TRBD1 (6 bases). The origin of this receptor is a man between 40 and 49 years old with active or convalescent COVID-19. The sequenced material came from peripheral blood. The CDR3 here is CASSLAQGRNEQYF. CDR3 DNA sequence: TGTGCCAGCAGTTTAGCACAGGGCCGGAACGAGCAGTACTTC.